This T cell receptor beta chain was recovered during a study of cytomegalovirus exposure and HLA in healthy donors. Study results and caveats: Most likely, a cluster of highly shared sequence variants arose as a sequencing artifact. A classifier reportedly called cytomegalovirus status with high sensitivity and specificity. It was shown in a later analysis that HLA-associated TCR beta chains were more clonally expanded than other, equally common chains.

The CDR3 runs to 17 residues. Germline-derived CDR1 and CDR2 are KGHSH and LQKENI. The V end was cut by 3 bases, the J end by 1 base, with 18 bases between. Healthy donors of bone marrow made up the group. Use of 60 Vbeta and 13 Jbeta primers characterized the PCR. Some clones are missing from TCRdb's copy, which holds only in-frame ones; the method was immunoSEQ multiplex PCR. Altogether 100,000 to 150,000 clones are present, 82% being singletons, with the ten largest covering roughly 2.5%. This clone turned up a few times. Antigen specificity is unknown. This chain uses TRBV18 with TRBJ1-1; D might be TRBD1 (5 bases). The specimen sequenced was PBMCs. The source of this sequence is a boy aged 2 to 9 in good health and CMV-seronegative. The CDR3 spells CASSPLLGGAGNTEAFF. For the CDR3, the DNA is TGTGCCAGCTCACCCCTACTCGGAGGGGCCGGGAACACTGAAGCTTTCTTT.